This TCR beta chain originates from a study of T-cell reconstitution after alpha-beta-depleted transplantation in children. Preparing the TCRbeta library involved the use of unique molecular identifiers. TCRdb fed the PCR reads into MiXCR, producing one record per CDR3 protein. This sample has approximately 490,000 distinct CDR3 sequences; roughly an eighth occur once, and the top ten carry more than 5.5%. In its sample, this clonotype was seen a few times. Germline CDR1 and CDR2: MNHEY and SMNVEV (reference sequence). V was trimmed by 11 bases and J by 2 bases, leaving 12 bases between them. The length of the CDR3 is 12 residues.

J is TRBJ1-2 and V is TRBV27, with unresolved D. The source of this sequence is a human donor who donated a stem cell graft to a child with combined immunodeficiency. Sample: PBMCs from the stem cell graft donor, taken from the stem cell graft. In DNA, the CDR3 is TGTGCCGCTGGACGGACGAACTATGGCTACACCTTC. Its translation is CAAGRTNYGYTF.